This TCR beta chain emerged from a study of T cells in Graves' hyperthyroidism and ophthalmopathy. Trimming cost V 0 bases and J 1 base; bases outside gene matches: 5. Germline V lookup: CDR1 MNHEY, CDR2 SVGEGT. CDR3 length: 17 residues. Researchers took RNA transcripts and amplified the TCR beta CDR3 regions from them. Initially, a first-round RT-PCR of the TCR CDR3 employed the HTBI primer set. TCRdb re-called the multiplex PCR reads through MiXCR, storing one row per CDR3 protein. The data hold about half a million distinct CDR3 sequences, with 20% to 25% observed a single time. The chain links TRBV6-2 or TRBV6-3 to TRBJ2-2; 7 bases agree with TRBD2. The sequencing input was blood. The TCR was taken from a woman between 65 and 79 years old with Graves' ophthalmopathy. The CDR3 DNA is TGTGCCAGCAGTTACTCTTTAAGGGAGGGGAACACCGGGGAGCTGTTTTTT. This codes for CASSYSLREGNTGELFF.